The entry below describes one TCR beta chain. The data derive from a study of blood T cell repertoires in COVID-19. Study as a whole: The study drew acute and convalescent COVID-19 samples from the United States, Italy and Spain. PBMCs, B-cell-depleted T cells, or T cells provided the cDNA or gDNA that made up the material.

Per the original methods: Researchers report that nucleated cell counts were estimated from reference gene primer amplification. Produced via immunoSEQ multiplex PCR; TCRdb's table is partial and in-frame only. V and J calls and clone size are given by that table; D and trimming were obtained from the DNA. The data contain under 300,000 clones, approximately 86% of them singletons. The CDR3 is 12 amino acids. J lost 8 bases, V lost 3 bases, and 2 bases had no gene match. Germline V CDR1 and CDR2: LNHDA, SQIVND (reference sequence). Sequencing was performed on peripheral blood. This sequence joins TRBV19 and TRBJ1-2, with 8 bases matching TRBD1. The sequence was collected from a woman of 80 years or more with active or convalescent COVID-19. The DNA for the CDR3 is TGTGCCAGTAGTATCGACAGGGGAGGCTACACCTTC. Translating gives CASSIDRGGYTF.